This passage covers 22 T cell receptor beta chains from one sample sequenced in a study of memory CD4+ T cells and cytomegalovirus serostatus. The sort gate was single viable CD3+CD4+CD8-CD45RO+ cells for memory CD4+ T cells. Method: immunoSEQ multiplex PCR; TCRdb's copy keeps in-frame clones and lacks some. The table shows 75,000 to 90,000 clones, with approximately 84% occurring only once. Source material: memory CD4+ T cells from blood. All receptors derive from an adult in good health and CMV-seronegative.

The chain recombines TRBV11-3 with TRBJ2-3, with a weak D call TRBD1 (6 bases). V was cut by 4 bases and J by 1 base, with 18 bases left in between. The CDR3 sequence is 17 residues long. The germline V gene encodes CDR1 SGHNT and CDR2 YENEEA. The CDR3 sequence is CASSYLRDIFGTDTQYF. The CDR3 bases are TGTGCCAGCAGCTACCTAAGGGACATTTTTGGCACAGATACGCAGTATTTT.

J is TRBJ2-2 and V is TRBV7-3, with 8 bases matching TRBD2. V trimming: 4 bases; J trimming: 3 bases; junction bases outside the gene matches: 7. CDR3 length equals 16 residues. Germline values: CDR1 SGHTA, CDR2 FQGTGA. CDR3 residues: CASSSSTSVDTGELFF. CDR3 nucleotide sequence: TGTGCCAGCAGCTCATCGACTAGCGTGGACACCGGGGAGCTGTTTTTT.

As concerns this clone: This sample includes further DNA sequences coding for the same CDR3. This chain connects TRBV7-9 to TRBJ2-7; no clear D. The germline CDR1 and CDR2 sequences are SEHNR and FQNEAQ (reference sequence). Trimming pared 2 bases from V and 0 bases from J, leaving 2 bases between. CDR3 length equals 12 residues. The CDR3 region is CASSLSSYEQYF. The CDR3, as DNA: TGTGCCAGCAGCTTAAGCTCCTACGAGCAGTACTTC.

V usage is TRBV5-1 and J usage is TRBJ1-2; 8 bases line up with TRBD1. V was pared by 0 bases and J by 7 bases, with 8 bases of the junction left unmatched. The CDR3 consists of 15 residues. Germline values: CDR1 SGHRS, CDR2 YFSETQ. The CDR3 spells CASSLGLRGQGGYTF. CDR3 in DNA: TGCGCCAGCAGCTTGGGTCTCAGGGGGCAGGGTGGCTACACCTTC. Supplemented by reference TRBV5-1 and TRBJ1-2, the full variable domain reads KAGVTQTPRYLIKTRGQQVTLSCSPISGHRSVSWYQQTPGQGLQFLFEYFSETQRNKGNFPGRFSGRQFSNSRSEMNVSTLELGDSALYLCASSLGLRGQGGYTFGSGTRLTVV.

The chain is built from TRBV19 and TRBJ1-5; D might be TRBD1 (5 bases). The CDR3 is 16 amino acids. V was shortened by 6 bases and J by 4 bases, with 19 bases between the two germline ends. The germline V gene has CDR1 LNHDA and CDR2 SQIVND (reference sequence). CDR3 sequence (DNA): TGTGCCAGTAGCACGGTTTACGGGGCTCGGAATCAGCCCCAGCATTTT. Residues: CASSTVYGARNQPQHF. The full variable domain, rest sourced from reference TRBV19 and TRBJ1-5, is DGGITQSPKYLFRKEGQNVTLSCEQNLNHDAMYWYRQDPGQGLRLIYYSQIVNDFQKGDIAEGYSVSREKKESFPLTVTSAQKNPTAFYLCASSTVYGARNQPQHFGDGTRLSIL.

The chain links TRBV19 to TRBJ1-5; 7 positions match TRBD1. The trim removed 5 bases at V and 5 bases at J, leaving 12 bases unmatched. The CDR3 contains 16 residues. Per germline, CDR1 LNHDA and CDR2 SQIVND (reference sequence). As DNA, the CDR3 is TGTGCCAGTAGTGCCATTACAGGGGTTTCGGATCAGCCCCAGCATTTT. Translating gives CASSAITGVSDQPQHF.

The genes are TRBV21-1 and TRBJ2-4; TRBD1 is taken as the D call from the table, unchecked against the DNA. TRBV21-1 is a documented pseudogene. The CDR3 spans 11 residues. The CDR3 reads CASSKDTVQYF. The CDR3 DNA reads TGTGCCAGCAGCAAAGACACAGTCCAGTACTTC.

This chain links TRBV7-9 with TRBJ2-3; D gene ambiguous. V was clipped by 2 bases and J by 1 base, with 10 bases between them. CDR1 is SEHNR, CDR2 FQNEAQ, per germline (reference sequence). The CDR3 length is 15 residues. The CDR3 loop is CASSLSWWGTDTQYF. DNA for the CDR3: TGTGCCAGCAGCTTATCTTGGTGGGGCACAGATACGCAGTATTTT.

This sequence joins TRBV5-1 and TRBJ2-5; D remains ambiguous. The CDR3 sequence is 14 residues long. Per the germline V gene, CDR1 is SGHRS and CDR2 is YFSETQ. The V end lost 1 base, the J end lost 0 bases, and 7 bases lay between the germline ends. The DNA for the CDR3 is TGCGCCAGCAGCTTGAACCCGTACCAAGAGACCCAGTACTTC. This sequence encodes CASSLNPYQETQYF.

The chain couples TRBV10-1 to TRBJ2-2, with D tentatively TRBD1 (6 bases). This CDR3 region has 12 residues. The V end lost 6 bases, the J end lost 8 bases, and 10 bases lay between the germline ends. Germline CDR1 and CDR2: WNHNN and SYGVQD (reference sequence). CDR3 residues: CASRTGMGELFF. The DNA of the CDR3 is TGCGCCAGCAGAACAGGGATGGGGGAGCTGTTTTTT.

The V gene is TRBV19, the J gene TRBJ1-2; TRBD1 is a possible D gene (6 bases). Trimming took off 4 bases at V and 8 bases at J, with 11 bases between the two ends. CDR1 is LNHDA and CDR2 is SQIVND in the germline V gene (reference sequence). The CDR3 runs 12 residues. CDR3 nucleotides: TGTGCCAGTAGTACACAGGGACGAGGCTACACCTTC. Residues: CASSTQGRGYTF.

CDR3 loop: CASSLISISASEAFF. The CDR3 bases are TGTGCCAGCAGCTTAATCAGTATCTCTGCTTCTGAAGCTTTCTTT. The chain combines TRBV7-3 with TRBJ1-1; D is unclear. The CDR3 has 15 residues. The germline V gene encodes CDR1 SGHTA and CDR2 FQGTGA. V shed 1 base and J shed 6 bases, with 15 bases lying between them.

The genes are TRBV28 and TRBJ1-2; perhaps TRBD1 as D (6 bases). V was trimmed by 2 bases and J by 12 bases, leaving 13 bases between them. The CDR3 covers 12 residues. The V gene's germline CDR1 is MDHEN and CDR2 SYDVKM. DNA for the CDR3: TGTGCCAGCAGTTTAAGGGGCAGGGGAAACACCTTC. It codes for CASSLRGRGNTF.

Only a few counts were recorded for this clone. J is TRBJ1-2 and V is TRBV2; TRBD1 matches 7 bases. CDR1 SNHLY and CDR2 FYNNEI come from the germline V gene. V trimming: 8 bases; J trimming: 4 bases; junction bases outside the gene matches: 7. The CDR3 sequence is 13 residues long. The CDR3 sequence: CASQTRGGYGYTF. The CDR3, as DNA: TGTGCCAGCCAAACCAGGGGGGGCTATGGCTACACCTTC.

In this sample, this clone turned up a few times. The DNA for the CDR3 is TGCGCCAGCAGCCAAGACCCGCTAGCGGGGTTCACAGATACGCAGTATTTT. Translating gives CASSQDPLAGFTDTQYF. The gene calls are TRBV4-3 and TRBJ2-3, with 9 bases matching TRBD2. V dropped 0 bases and J dropped 2; count of bases not matched to a gene: 6. The CDR3 has 17 amino acids. Germline CDR1 and CDR2: LGHNA and YSLEER.

This clone was found once. The chain couples TRBV30 to TRBJ2-3; 8 bases are a match to TRBD1. The CDR3 runs to 15 residues. From germline, CDR1 is GTSNPN and CDR2 SVGIG (reference sequence). V lost 8 bases to trimming and J lost 4 bases; unmatched junction nucleotides: 14. The CDR3 sequence: CARGIGDRTSDTQYF. The DNA of the CDR3 is TGTGCCCGCGGTATAGGGGACAGGACGTCAGATACGCAGTATTTT.

This rearrangement joins TRBV7-2 to TRBJ2-7; D may be TRBD2 (5 bases). Germline V gives CDR1 SGHTA, CDR2 FQGNSA. The CDR3 runs 15 residues. Between the trimmed V and J ends, which lost 2 bases and 0 bases, there was a span of 11 bases. The CDR3, as DNA: TGTGCCAGCAGCTTAAGCGGACGGAGCTCCTACGAGCAGTACTTC. This translates into CASSLSGRSSYEQYF.

The gene calls are TRBV2 and TRBJ2-5; 10 bases line up with TRBD2. With 6 bases clipped from V and 1 base from J, the junction kept 5 bases outside the gene matches. The CDR3 runs 15 residues. Germline V CDR1 and CDR2: SNHLY, FYNNEI. The CDR3 protein is CASSSLAGLQETQYF. CDR3 in DNA: TGTGCCAGCAGCTCACTAGCGGGGCTCCAAGAGACCCAGTACTTC.

The J gene is TRBJ2-3, the V gene TRBV30; the match to TRBD2 covers 8 bases. With 8 bases clipped from V and 5 bases from J, the junction kept 15 bases outside the gene matches. The CDR3 has 15 amino acids. Germline V CDR1 and CDR2: GTSNPN, SVGIG (reference sequence). The CDR3 is CAARRGTSSVDTQYF. The CDR3 coding sequence is TGTGCCGCACGCCGAGGGACTAGTTCGGTAGATACGCAGTATTTT.

In its sample, this clone was seen a few times. The V gene is TRBV9, the J gene TRBJ1-1; D is possibly TRBD1 (6 bases). The V gene lost 4 bases and the J gene lost 2 bases, with 12 bases spanning the gap. Germline CDR1 reads SGDLS; CDR2 reads YYNGEE. The CDR3 is 14 residues long. The CDR3 loop reads CASSPTTGNTEAFF. CDR3 sequence (DNA): TGTGCCAGCAGCCCCACGACAGGAAACACTGAAGCTTTCTTT.

This chain links TRBV2 with TRBJ2-6; D unclear. The CDR3 contains 14 residues. Between the trimmed V and J ends, which lost 9 bases and 1 base, there was a span of 10 bases. The germline gives CDR1 SNHLY, CDR2 FYNNEI. DNA of the CDR3: TGTGCCAGTGGGGTGTATTCTGGGGCCAACGTCCTGACTTTC. It yields the protein CASGVYSGANVLTF.

The V gene is TRBV18, the J gene TRBJ2-5; D might be TRBD1 (6 bases). The CDR3 extends over 15 amino acids. The germline V gene encodes CDR1 KGHSH and CDR2 LQKENI. Trimming pared 2 bases from V and 3 bases from J, leaving 13 bases between. CDR3 DNA sequence: TGTGCCAGCTCACCAAACAGGGATCTAGAAGAGACCCAGTACTTC. Protein sequence: CASSPNRDLEETQYF.